A single sample gave rise to the 18 T cell receptor beta chains below, sequenced in a study of technical replicates of blood from a few donors. Method: immunoSEQ multiplex PCR; TCRdb's copy keeps in-frame clones and lacks some. The table has some 80,000 clones, 95% to 97% seen once. Sequencing was done on a sample of T cells isolated from PBMCs. The receptors derive from a human donor in good health.

This clone was seen only once. The gene calls are TRBV7-9 and TRBJ2-7; 10 positions agree with TRBD1. Germline-derived CDR1 and CDR2 are SEHNR and FQNEAQ (reference sequence). V lost 7 bases, J lost 2 bases, and 5 bases stayed unmatched. The length of the CDR3 is 14 residues. The CDR3 protein is CASTSGTGAYEQYF. CDR3 DNA sequence: TGTGCCAGCACTTCCGGGACAGGGGCCTACGAGCAGTACTTC.

The chain links TRBV6-1 to TRBJ2-7; 7 nucleotides agree with TRBD1. The CDR3 loop spans 15 amino acids. Losses at the gene ends were 6 bases for V and 5 bases for J; bases not matched to a gene: 13. Per germline, CDR1 MNHNS and CDR2 SASEGT. Here the CDR3 reads CASRSGTALGNEQYF. Here the CDR3 DNA reads TGTGCCAGCAGGTCGGGGACAGCCTTAGGCAACGAGCAGTACTTC.

A remark on this clone: The missing conserved phenylalanine or tryptophan at the end of this CDR3 makes a read error likely. CDR3 bases: TGTGCCAGCAGCCCTACAGGGGGCTACAAGAACACTGAAGCTTTCTCT. Translation gives CASSPTGGYKNTEAFS. The chain joins TRBV7-9 to TRBJ1-1; 9 nucleotides align to TRBD1. Trimming cost V 5 bases and J 1 base; bases outside gene matches: 8. Germline lookup yields CDR1 SEHNR and CDR2 FQNEAQ (reference sequence). CDR3 length: 16 residues.

The rearrangement joins TRBV7-9 to TRBJ1-4; the D gene is possibly TRBD1 (5 bases). CDR1 and CDR2 (germline): SEHNR, FQNEAQ (reference sequence). Trimming removed 3 bases from V and 2 bases from J, with 7 bases in between. The CDR3 spans 14 residues. The CDR3 bases are TGTGCCAGCAGCTTCAGACAGACTAATGAAAAACTGTTTTTT. Its translation is CASSFRQTNEKLFF.

The CDR3 coding sequence is TGTGCCAGCAGCCAACAGGGACTAGCGGGAGTTGACACCGGGGAGCTGTTTTTT. Its translation is CASSQQGLAGVDTGELFF. This chain uses TRBV14 with TRBJ2-2; TRBD2 matches at 14 bases. Germline V gene data show CDR1 as SGHDN and CDR2 as FVKESK. This CDR3 contains 18 residues. Germline trimming cut 2 bases from V and 3 bases from J; bases unmatched to any gene: 5.

The chain has TRBV4-1 and TRBJ2-5; TRBD2 matches 8 bases. This CDR3 has 16 residues. Trimming cost V 4 bases and J 5 bases; bases outside gene matches: 12. Germline V lookup: CDR1 MGHRA, CDR2 YSYEKL. The CDR3 here is CASSRLPTSDRETQYF. In DNA form, the CDR3 reads TGCGCCAGCAGCCGACTACCGACTAGCGACCGGGAGACCCAGTACTTC.

The chain joins TRBV28 to TRBJ1-2; D might be TRBD1 (6 bases). This CDR3 contains 15 residues. The germline V gene encodes CDR1 MDHEN and CDR2 SYDVKM. Trimming took 5 bases from V and 4 from J, leaving 17 bases between them. CDR3: CASSDRTDFFYGYTF. The CDR3 region has the DNA TGTGCCAGCAGTGATCGGACAGACTTTTTCTATGGCTACACCTTC.

The rearrangement joins TRBV20-1 to TRBJ1-2; D is unclear. The CDR3 covers 11 residues. Germline V gene sequence: CDR1 DFQATT, CDR2 SNEGSKA (reference sequence). Trimming took 3 bases from V and 8 from J, leaving 10 bases between them. The CDR3 DNA follows: TGCAGTGCTAGGCGGATCTTAGGCTACACCTTC. Residues: CSARRILGYTF.

The chain recombines TRBV7-2 with TRBJ1-5; a weak D match, TRBD1 (6 bases). The V gene lost 3 bases and the J gene lost 5 bases, with 14 bases spanning the gap. The CDR3 is 15 residues long. Germline V lookup: CDR1 SGHTA, CDR2 FQGNSA. CDR3 in DNA: TGTGCCAGCAGCTTGGCCGGGACACAGTATCAGCCCCAGCATTTT. It encodes CASSLAGTQYQPQHF.

This clone was counted a single time. The genes are TRBV9 and TRBJ1-2; 7 positions agree with TRBD1. The junction had 12 bases not matched to a gene; V was cut back by 6 bases and J by 4 bases. The CDR3 is made up of 15 amino acids. Per germline, CDR1 SGDLS and CDR2 YYNGEE. CDR3: CASTRGTAEPYGYTF. CDR3 nucleotides: TGTGCCAGCACCAGGGGGACAGCTGAGCCCTATGGCTACACCTTC. Drawing the rest from reference TRBV9 and TRBJ1-2, the complete variable domain is DSGVTQTPKHLITATGQRVTLRCSPRSGDLSVYWYQQSLDQGLQFLIQYYNGEERAKGNILERFSAQQFPDLHSELNLSSLELGDSALYFCASTRGTAEPYGYTFGSGTRLTVV.

The chain recombines TRBV14 with TRBJ1-3; no clear D. The CDR3 is made up of 13 amino acids. V was pared by 5 bases and J by 1 base, with 6 bases between. From germline, CDR1 is SGHDN and CDR2 FVKESK. The CDR3 loop reads CASSRHSGNTIYF. CDR3 DNA: TGTGCCAGCAGCAGACATTCTGGAAACACCATATATTTT.

The gene calls are TRBV7-9 and TRBJ2-5; 9 positions agree with TRBD1. V dropped 4 bases and J dropped 9; count of bases not matched to a gene: 9. The CDR3 is 14 amino acids. Germline CDR1 is SEHNR and CDR2 is FQNEAQ (reference sequence). The CDR3 coding sequence is TGTGCCAGCAGCTATGGGGGACAGGGACGAGCCCAGTACTTC. Its translation: CASSYGGQGRAQYF.

V and J are TRBV28 and TRBJ2-7; 8 bases are shared with TRBD2. CDR3 length: 16 amino acids. Trimming cost V 2 bases and J 1 base; bases outside gene matches: 7. Germline V gene lookup returns CDR1 MDHEN and CDR2 SYDVKM. CDR3 bases: TGTGCCAGCAGTTTACCTCGGGCTAGCGGGTCCTACGAGCAGTACTTC. Translating gives CASSLPRASGSYEQYF. The variable domain in full, completed from reference TRBV28 and TRBJ2-7, reads DVKVTQSSRYLVKRTGEKVFLECVQDMDHENMFWYRQDPGLGLRLIYFSYDVKMKEKGDIPEGYSVSREKKERFSLILESASTNQTSMYLCASSLPRASGSYEQYFGPGTRLTVT.

The V and J genes are TRBV5-1 and TRBJ2-7; no clear D gene. Germline CDR1 SGHRS, CDR2 YFSETQ. V was cut by 3 bases and J by 2 bases, with 3 bases left in between. This CDR3 region has 11 residues. The CDR3 DNA reads TGCGCCAGCAGCTCAGCCTACGAGCAGTACTTC. This encodes CASSSAYEQYF.

The genes are TRBV5-1 and TRBJ1-2; D may be TRBD1 (5 bases). The germline V gene has CDR1 SGHRS and CDR2 YFSETQ. This CDR3 spans 15 amino acids. Trimming took off 0 bases at V and 0 bases at J, with 9 bases between the two ends. This chain's CDR3 is CASSLADSSNYGYTF. The CDR3 region has the DNA TGCGCCAGCAGCTTGGCCGACAGCTCTAACTATGGCTACACCTTC.

This clone was counted once. The rearrangement joins TRBV6-5 to TRBJ1-1; D is unresolved. V was trimmed by 2 bases and J by 5 bases, leaving 6 bases between them. CDR3 size: 12 residues. Germline-derived CDR1 and CDR2 are MNHEY and SVGAGI. The CDR3 spells CASSYDGTEAFF. The CDR3, as DNA: TGTGCCAGCAGTTACGACGGGACTGAAGCTTTCTTT.

The V gene is TRBV7-2, the J gene TRBJ2-7; 8 bases agree with TRBD2. J gave up 0 bases and V 5 bases, and 6 bases lay outside the gene matches. Germline assignment: CDR1 SGHTA and CDR2 FQGNSA. The CDR3 totals 15 residues. CDR3 sequence (DNA): TGTGCCAGCAGCCAATTAGCGGGGTACTCCTACGAGCAGTACTTC. Translating it yields CASSQLAGYSYEQYF.

The V call is TRBV5-1, the J call TRBJ2-7; 7 nucleotides align to TRBD1. The V gene's germline CDR1 is SGHRS and CDR2 YFSETQ. V was pared by 0 bases and J by 1 base, with 7 bases of the junction left unmatched. CDR3 length: 16 amino acids. The CDR3 DNA is TGCGCCAGCAGCTTGGTAGGTAGGGGGCGATCCTACGAGCAGTACTTC. It codes for CASSLVGRGRSYEQYF. The variable domain in full, completed from reference TRBV5-1 and TRBJ2-7, reads KAGVTQTPRYLIKTRGQQVTLSCSPISGHRSVSWYQQTPGQGLQFLFEYFSETQRNKGNFPGRFSGRQFSNSRSEMNVSTLELGDSALYLCASSLVGRGRSYEQYFGPGTRLTVT.